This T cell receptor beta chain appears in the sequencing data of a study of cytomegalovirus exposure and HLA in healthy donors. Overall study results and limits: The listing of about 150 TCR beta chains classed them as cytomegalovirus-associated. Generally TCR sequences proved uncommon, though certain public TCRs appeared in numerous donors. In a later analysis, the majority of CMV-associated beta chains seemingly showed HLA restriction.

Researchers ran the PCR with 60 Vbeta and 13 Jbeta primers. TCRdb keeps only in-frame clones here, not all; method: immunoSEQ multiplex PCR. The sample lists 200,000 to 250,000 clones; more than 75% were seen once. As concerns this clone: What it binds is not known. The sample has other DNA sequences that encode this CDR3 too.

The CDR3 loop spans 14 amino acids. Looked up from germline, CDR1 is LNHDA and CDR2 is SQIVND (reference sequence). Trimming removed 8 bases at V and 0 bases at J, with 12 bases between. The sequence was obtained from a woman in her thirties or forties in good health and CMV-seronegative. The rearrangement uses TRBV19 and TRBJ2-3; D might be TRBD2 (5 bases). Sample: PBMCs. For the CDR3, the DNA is TGTGCCAGTTCAAGCGGAATTAGCACAGATACGCAGTATTTT. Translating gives CASSSGISTDTQYF.